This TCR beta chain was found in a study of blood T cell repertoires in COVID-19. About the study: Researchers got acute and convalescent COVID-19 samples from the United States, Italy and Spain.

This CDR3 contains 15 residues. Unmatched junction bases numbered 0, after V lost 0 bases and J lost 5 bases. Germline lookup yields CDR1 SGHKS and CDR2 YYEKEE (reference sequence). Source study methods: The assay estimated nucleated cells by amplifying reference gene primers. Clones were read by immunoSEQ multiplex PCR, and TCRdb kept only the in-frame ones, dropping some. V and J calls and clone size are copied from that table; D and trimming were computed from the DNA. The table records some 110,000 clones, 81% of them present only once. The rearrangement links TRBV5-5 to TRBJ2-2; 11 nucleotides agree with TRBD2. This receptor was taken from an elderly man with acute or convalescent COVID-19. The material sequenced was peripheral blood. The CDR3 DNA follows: TGTGCCAGCAGCTTGGGACTAGCGGGAACCGGGGAGCTGTTTTTT. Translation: CASSLGLAGTGELFF.